This TCR beta chain comes out of a study of technical replicates of blood from a handful of donors. Assay used: immunoSEQ multiplex PCR; TCRdb lists only in-frame clones, some missing. This sample has 70,000 to 85,000 clones; 92% occur once, and the top ten carry 0.42%. This clone has a handful of counts. The receptor comes from a human donor in good health. The sample was T cells isolated from PBMCs.

The CDR3 bases are TGTGCCTGGAGTCTGGGGACAGTTGAAAAACTGTTTTTT. It yields the protein CAWSLGTVEKLFF. The chain uses TRBV30 and TRBJ1-4; 7 positions match TRBD1. The CDR3 has 13 amino acids. Germline V CDR1 and CDR2: GTSNPN, SVGIG (reference sequence). Trimming cost V 2 bases and J 7 bases; bases outside gene matches: 4. The full variable domain, completed using reference TRBV30 and TRBJ1-4, is SQTIHQWPATLVQPVGSPLSLECTVEGTSNPNLYWYRQAAGRGLQLLFYSVGIGQISSEVPQNLSASRPQDRQFILSSKKLLLSDSGFYLCAWSLGTVEKLFFGSGTQLSVL.